The 30 T cell receptor beta chains below were found in one sample sequenced in a study of early T cells in non-severe SARS-CoV-2 infection. One entry per CDR3 protein results from TCRdb running MiXCR on the 5' RACE reads. Of around 34,000 distinct CDR3 sequences in the sample, over 3.5% are singletons; the top ten hold roughly 17%. Source material: whole blood. The receptors here all came from an adult who was a healthcare worker with PCR-confirmed SARS-CoV-2 infection or an uninfected control (not recorded which).

Ten or more counts support this clonotype. This chain uses TRBV5-1 with TRBJ2-7; 9 bases fit TRBD2. This CDR3 spans 15 amino acids. V lost 1 base and J lost 6; bases outside the gene matches: 8. CDR1 is SGHRS and CDR2 is YFSETQ in the germline V gene. CDR3 amino acids: CASSLHGTSNSEQYF. CDR3 in DNA: TGCGCCAGCAGCTTGCACGGGACTAGCAATTCCGAGCAGTACTTC.

The DNA of the CDR3 is TGTGCCAGCAGCCAATCCGCGGGCGAGCAGTACTTC. Protein sequence: CASSQSAGEQYF. This chain connects TRBV4-2 to TRBJ2-7; weak D call: TRBD2 (5 bases). The CDR3 covers 12 residues. Germline V CDR1 and CDR2: LGHNA, YNFKEQ. Trimming pared 2 bases from V and 6 bases from J, leaving 8 bases between.

This clonotype was seen many times. This chain joins TRBV29-1 and TRBJ1-2; no clear D gene. The length of the CDR3 is 12 residues. V gave up 5 bases and J gave up 4 bases, with 11 bases separating them. Germline loops: CDR1 SQVTM, CDR2 ANQGSEA. Here the CDR3 DNA reads TGCAGCGTTTCGTCAGGAGCCTATGGCTACACCTTC. This codes for CSVSSGAYGYTF.

This clonotype was observed at least ten times. The genes are TRBV7-8 and TRBJ2-2; 10 positions agree with TRBD2. The CDR3 totals 15 residues. Losses at the gene ends were 7 bases for V and 9 bases for J; bases not matched to a gene: 11. Per the germline V gene, CDR1 is SGHVS and CDR2 is FQNEAQ. CDR3 DNA: TGTGCCAGCAACAGCGGGGGGGCCTGGGGCTGGGAGCTGTTTTTT. This encodes CASNSGGAWGWELFF.

This clonotype was found many times. The rearrangement uses TRBV30 and TRBJ2-1, with D possibly TRBD2 on 5 matching bases. CDR3 length equals 16 residues. V was clipped by 3 bases and J by 0 bases, with 15 bases between them. CDR1 is GTSNPN, CDR2 SVGIG, per germline (reference sequence). CDR3 nucleotide sequence: TGTGCCTGGAGGCTGCGGGTGTATAGCTCCTACAATGAGCAGTTCTTC. It encodes CAWRLRVYSSYNEQFF. The full variable domain, rest sourced from reference TRBV30 and TRBJ2-1, is SQTIHQWPATLVQPVGSPLSLECTVEGTSNPNLYWYRQAAGRGLQLLFYSVGIGQISSEVPQNLSASRPQDRQFILSSKKLLLSDSGFYLCAWRLRVYSSYNEQFFGPGTRLTVL.

This clonotype occurred many times. The chain employs TRBV2 and TRBJ1-6; 9 bases are a match to TRBD1. V was clipped by 6 bases and J by 0 bases; unmatched bases: 15. This CDR3 is 20 amino acids long. Germline-derived CDR1 and CDR2 are SNHLY and FYNNEI. In DNA form, the CDR3 reads TGTGCCAGCAGCTCCGGACTCGGACAGGGGTCAAGCTCCTATAATTCACCCCTCCACTTT. It codes for CASSSGLGQGSSSYNSPLHF.

The sample holds many counts of this clonotype. V is TRBV29-1 and J is TRBJ2-3; TRBD2 agrees at 11 bases. This CDR3 contains 13 residues. V lost 5 bases and J lost 9; bases outside the gene matches: 7. Germline CDR1 SQVTM, CDR2 ANQGSEA. CDR3 sequence (DNA): TGCAGCGTTTTGACTAGCGGGGAAGGCACGCAGTATTTT. It encodes CSVLTSGEGTQYF.

The J gene is TRBJ1-5, the V gene TRBV5-1; D is unresolved. V lost 4 bases to trimming and J lost 7 bases, with 15 bases between them. Germline lookup yields CDR1 SGHRS and CDR2 YFSETQ. The CDR3 is 14 residues long. The chain's CDR3 is CASSLLGGEQPQHF. DNA of the CDR3: TGCGCCAGCAGCCTCCTCGGTGGGGAACAGCCCCAGCATTTT.

This clonotype appeared many times. The chain combines TRBV5-1 with TRBJ1-1; D is possibly TRBD1 (6 bases). CDR1 SGHRS and CDR2 YFSETQ come from the germline V gene. V gave up 2 bases and J gave up 0 bases, with 11 bases separating them. CDR3 length: 15 amino acids. DNA for the CDR3: TGCGCCAGCAGCTTAGGTCCAGGGGTGAACACTGAAGCTTTCTTT. Translation: CASSLGPGVNTEAFF.

This clonotype has a count of ten or more. V usage is TRBV30 and J usage is TRBJ2-7; D remains ambiguous. Germline V gene lookup returns CDR1 GTSNPN and CDR2 SVGIG (reference sequence). V lost 3 bases, J lost 0 bases, and 3 bases lay in between. CDR3 size: 11 residues. This chain's CDR3 is CAWSSSYEQYF. DNA of the CDR3: TGTGCCTGGAGCTCCTCCTACGAGCAGTACTTC.

This chain joins TRBV12-3 or TRBV12-4 and TRBJ2-7; perhaps D is TRBD1 or TRBD2 (5 bases each). Trimming pared 5 bases from V and 7 bases from J, leaving 12 bases between. The CDR3 loop spans 12 amino acids. The CDR3 spells CASSPGPNEQYF. DNA for the CDR3: TGTGCCAGCAGTCCGGGACCTAATGAGCAGTACTTC.

The table lists this clonotype with many counts. The V call is TRBV30, the J call TRBJ2-3; 8 positions agree with TRBD1. Trimming at V came to 0 bases and at J to 3 bases, leaving 5 bases not matched to a gene. This CDR3 comprises 15 residues. Germline lookup yields CDR1 GTSNPN and CDR2 SVGIG (reference sequence). CDR3: CAWSVGNRGTDTQYF. The CDR3 bases are TGTGCCTGGAGTGTAGGCAACAGGGGGACAGATACGCAGTATTTT.

This clonotype has a handful of counts. The gene calls are TRBV3-1 and TRBJ1-1; D is uncertain. V lost 1 base, J lost 5 bases, and 8 bases lay in between. Germline assignment: CDR1 LGHDT and CDR2 YNNKEL (reference sequence). CDR3 size: 13 residues. The CDR3 DNA sequence: TGTGCCAGCAGCCAAGGCATGGGGACTGAAGCTTTCTTT. It codes for CASSQGMGTEAFF.

This clonotype has ten or more counts. The chain uses TRBV29-1 and TRBJ2-1; D ambiguous. Germline V lookup: CDR1 SQVTM, CDR2 ANQGSEA. CDR3 size: 12 residues. V lost 3 bases and J 8 bases, leaving 11 bases between the germline ends. The CDR3 DNA is TGCAGCGTTGACAGGACGGTGGATGAGCAGTTCTTC. It codes for CSVDRTVDEQFF.

This clonotype was counted a few times. The chain carries TRBV7-9 and TRBJ1-1; D remains ambiguous. CDR1 and CDR2 (germline): SEHNR, FQNEAQ (reference sequence). The V end was cut by 1 base, the J end by 4 bases, with 7 bases between. This CDR3 comprises 13 residues. This chain's CDR3 is CASSLEALTEAFF. As DNA, the CDR3 is TGTGCCAGCAGCTTAGAGGCACTCACTGAAGCTTTCTTT.

This clonotype was detected ten times or more. The genes are TRBV6-8 and TRBJ1-5, with TRBD1 as a possible D gene (6 bases). Germline values: CDR1 MNHGY, CDR2 SAAAGT. The CDR3 runs 16 residues. V gave up 5 bases and J gave up 1 base, with 15 bases separating them. CDR3 nucleotide sequence: TGTGCCAGCAGTCAACGACAGGAGGGGAGCAATCAGCCCCAGCATTTT. Its protein is CASSQRQEGSNQPQHF.

This clonotype was counted many times. This chain connects TRBV15 to TRBJ2-1; D is uncertain. The CDR3 runs 15 residues. Germline V gene lookup returns CDR1 LNHNV and CDR2 YYDKDF (reference sequence). Trimming left V 4 bases short and J 9 bases short, with 19 bases between. CDR3 DNA: TGTGCCACCAGCACCCTAAGTCGAGTTATAAGTGAGCAGTTCTTC. It translates to CATSTLSRVISEQFF.

Turning to this clonotype: This may arise from a read error, as a much more abundant clone is one base away. The chain combines TRBV7-8 with TRBJ1-1, with D unresolved. Trimming removed 2 bases at V and 4 bases at J, with 5 bases between. The CDR3 runs 12 residues. Germline CDR1 is SGHVS and CDR2 is FQNEAQ. The CDR3 region has the DNA TGTGCCAGCAGCTTATCCCGCACTGAAGCTTTCTTT. Translation gives CASSLSRTEAFF.

This clonotype has ten or more counts. The genes are TRBV12-3 or TRBV12-4 and TRBJ2-5; 13 bases fit TRBD2. The CDR3 extends over 15 amino acids. V trimming: 3 bases; J trimming: 5 bases; junction bases outside the gene matches: 3. In nucleotides, the CDR3 is TGTGCCAGCAGTTTCGGGACTAGCGGGGTCGAGACCCAGTACTTC. It encodes CASSFGTSGVETQYF.

This clonotype has more than one count but fewer than ten. This chain joins TRBV10-2 and TRBJ2-5, with a possible D match to TRBD1 (6 bases). Germline V gives CDR1 WSHSY, CDR2 SAAADI. The germline V and J ends were trimmed by 6 bases and 1 base, with 9 bases remaining between them. This CDR3 has 13 residues. The CDR3 DNA reads as TGCGCCAGCAGGTCAGGGGTCCAAGAGACCCAGTACTTC. Translating it yields CASRSGVQETQYF.

As DNA, the CDR3 is TGTGCCAGCAGCCAGGCAGGGGGCCATCAGCCCCAGCATTTT. As protein: CASSQAGGHQPQHF. The rearrangement uses TRBV12-3 or TRBV12-4 and TRBJ1-5, with 8 bases lining up with TRBD1. The CDR3 consists of 14 residues. V dropped 6 bases and J dropped 5; count of bases not matched to a gene: 6.

There are many counts of this clonotype. The chain joins TRBV6-6 to TRBJ1-2; unclear D gene. V shed 5 bases and J shed 3 bases, with 13 bases lying between them. From germline, CDR1 is MNHNY and CDR2 SVGAGI (reference sequence). The CDR3 length is 14 residues. CDR3 sequence reads: CASSLRRGDYGYTF. CDR3 bases: TGTGCCAGCAGTCTCAGACGGGGAGACTATGGCTACACCTTC.

This clonotype was counted ten times or more. V gene TRBV29-1 combines with J gene TRBJ2-5, with D possibly matching TRBD1 (8 bases). This CDR3 is built from 13 residues. V was cut by 6 bases and J by 7 bases, with 18 bases left in between. Germline V CDR1 and CDR2: SQVTM, ANQGSEA. CDR3 amino acids: CSVVQGGRWTQYF. The CDR3 coding sequence is TGCAGCGTCGTACAGGGGGGGAGATGGACCCAGTACTTC.

The chain recombines TRBV2 with TRBJ1-2; D not certain. The CDR3 is 12 residues long. Germline V gene sequence: CDR1 SNHLY, CDR2 FYNNEI. V was trimmed by 6 bases and J by 8 bases, leaving 13 bases between them. The CDR3 coding sequence is TGTGCCAGCAGCGGCTCGAGCAAAGGCTACACCTTC. Protein sequence: CASSGSSKGYTF.

This clonotype was counted a few times. Being one base from a much bigger clone, this may be a read error. The CDR3 DNA is TGTGCCAGCGGCGTGGGGCCCACTGCGGAGACCCAGTACTTC. Protein sequence: CASGVGPTAETQYF. The chain has TRBV9 and TRBJ2-5; a weak D match, TRBD1 (5 bases). This CDR3 spans 14 amino acids. In germline, CDR1 is SGDLS, CDR2 YYNGEE.

V usage is TRBV3-1 and J usage is TRBJ1-1; D not resolved. Germline V CDR1 and CDR2: LGHDT, YNNKEL (reference sequence). Trimming took 0 bases from V and 11 from J, leaving 13 bases between them. This CDR3 has 13 residues. CDR3 residues: CASSQDMGLMAFF. The CDR3 coding sequence is TGTGCCAGCAGCCAAGATATGGGATTGATGGCTTTCTTT.

This clonotype was picked up many times. The J gene is TRBJ2-6, the V gene TRBV12-3 or TRBV12-4, with TRBD1 identical over 7 bases. This CDR3 comprises 15 residues. Unmatched junction bases numbered 4, after V lost 6 bases and J lost 2 bases. The CDR3 here is CASRATGTGANVLTF. The CDR3, as DNA: TGTGCCAGCAGGGCGACAGGGACTGGGGCCAACGTCCTGACTTTC.

Ten or more counts support this clonotype. V and J are TRBV5-1 and TRBJ1-4, with a tentative D call TRBD1 (6 bases). In germline, CDR1 is SGHRS, CDR2 YFSETQ. Trimming pared 4 bases from V and 5 bases from J, leaving 21 bases between. The CDR3 is 17 residues long. CDR3 nucleotides: TGCGCCAGCAGCGCGGGAAGGGGGACCACGCGGAATGAAAAACTGTTTTTT. Protein product: CASSAGRGTTRNEKLFF.

This clonotype was picked up many times. The CDR3 bases are TGTGCCAGCAGCTTAAGGTGGGGTGGCACAGATACGCAGTATTTT. It specifies CASSLRWGGTDTQYF. This chain links TRBV7-6 with TRBJ2-3; D ambiguous. Trimming removed 2 bases at V and 1 base at J, with 10 bases between. This CDR3 is built from 15 residues. CDR1 is SGHVS, CDR2 FNYEAQ, per germline.

This clonotype was counted ten times or more. The J gene is TRBJ1-5, the V gene TRBV5-1; unclear D gene. CDR1 is SGHRS, CDR2 YFSETQ, per germline. The V gene lost 2 bases and the J gene lost 4 bases, with 7 bases spanning the gap. This CDR3 has 13 amino acids. This CDR3 reads CASSLDGNQPQHF. In DNA form, the CDR3 reads TGCGCCAGCAGCTTAGATGGAAATCAGCCCCAGCATTTT.